Shown below are 4 T cell receptor beta chains from a single sample sequenced in a study of blood T cell repertoires in COVID-19. Assay: immunoSEQ multiplex PCR; the TCRdb copy retains only in-frame clones and omits some. The profile shows some 42,000 clones, about nine tenths of them singletons. The specimen sequenced was peripheral blood. These receptors all stem from a human donor in a cohort sampled during active COVID-19.

This clone was observed once. The chain recombines TRBV5-4 with TRBJ1-2; possible D gene TRBD1, 6 bases. V was pared by 4 bases and J by 8 bases, with 18 bases between. The germline V gene has CDR1 SGHNT and CDR2 YYREEE (reference sequence). CDR3 length: 14 amino acids. This CDR3 reads CASSPLGGAQGYTF. In DNA, the CDR3 is TGTGCCAGCAGCCCCCTCGGGGGGGCGCAGGGCTACACCTTC.

The chain uses TRBV24-1 and TRBJ1-2, with 7 bases fitting TRBD1. The CDR3 is made up of 14 amino acids. After removal of 4 bases from V and 4 bases from J, the junction contained 5 bases not matched to a gene. CDR1 is KGHDR and CDR2 is SFDVKD in the germline V gene. The CDR3 region is CATSDNRGTYGYTF. The CDR3 coding sequence is TGTGCCACCAGTGACAACAGGGGAACCTATGGCTACACCTTC.

This chain links TRBV29-1 with TRBJ1-1; 11 nucleotides line up with TRBD1. Germline CDR1 reads SQVTM; CDR2 reads ANQGSEA. This CDR3 is 16 amino acids long. V shed 6 bases and J 7 bases; nucleotides not matched to a gene: 16. Here the CDR3 DNA reads TGCAGCGTCCCACAGTTGGACAGGGGGCAGCGGGATGAAGCTTTCTTT. Protein sequence: CSVPQLDRGQRDEAFF.

V and J are TRBV4-2 and TRBJ1-1; D unclear. Trimming shortened V by 0 bases and J by 1 base, and 6 bases separated the two germline ends. The germline CDR1 and CDR2 sequences are LGHNA and YNFKEQ. The CDR3 is 14 residues long. The CDR3, as DNA: TGTGCCAGCAGCCAAGATGGAGAGAACACTGAAGCTTTCTTT. Translation gives CASSQDGENTEAFF.